A selection of T cell receptor beta chains follows, all from one sample in a study of long-term antiretroviral therapy in people with HIV. Profiled with immunoSEQ multiplex PCR; TCRdb holds only in-frame clones, not every one. Of approximately 27,000 clones detected, approximately 92% appear once; the ten largest clones hold 4.3%. Sequencing was performed on unsorted PBMCs, taken about 5.2 years after starting antiretroviral therapy. The receptors come from a woman aged 40 to 55 with HIV. The CDR3 runs from the conserved cysteine through the conserved F or W. The D gene is left open where the match is weak. Some rows have no size entry. The others give once, few or many, or a class for an expanded clone.

J,length,V,size,D,CDR3,DNA
TRBJ1-4,13,TRBV5-1,.,.,CASSSGLNEKLFF,TGCGCCAGCAGCTCGGGACTTAATGAAAAACTGTTTTTT
TRBJ2-1,15,TRBV19,.,.,CASNPLGRSYNEQFF,TGTGCCAGTAACCCACTAGGGCGCTCCTACAATGAGCAGTTCTTC
TRBJ1-5,18,TRBV2,few,TRBD1,CASSGDKGQGHSNQPQHF,TGTGCCAGCAGTGGAGATAAGGGACAGGGCCATAGCAATCAGCCCCAGCATTTT
TRBJ1-2,14,TRBV29-1,.,TRBD1,CSVEDRGTNYGYTF,TGCAGCGTTGAGGACAGGGGCACTAACTATGGCTACACCTTC
TRBJ2-2,14,TRBV30,.,.,CAWRTGKGTGELFF,TGTGCCTGGCGAACAGGGAAGGGCACCGGGGAGCTGTTTTTT
TRBJ2-5,16,TRBV7-9,.,TRBD2,CASSFTSGRAGETQYF,TGTGCCAGCAGCTTTACTAGCGGGAGGGCGGGGGAGACCCAGTACTTC
TRBJ1-5,15,TRBV2,.,TRBD1,CASSGQGTLEEPQHF,TGTGCCAGCAGCGGACAGGGGACCCTCGAAGAGCCCCAGCATTTT
TRBJ1-4,15,TRBV7-9,.,.,CASSLGPSGDEKLFF,TGTGCCAGCAGCTTAGGTCCTTCGGGGGATGAAAAACTGTTTTTT
TRBJ2-2,15,TRBV6-1,.,.,CASRMGSDHTGELFF,TGTGCCAGCAGGATGGGGTCGGACCATACCGGGGAGCTGTTTTTT
TRBJ2-6,13,TRBV11-3,.,.,CASSLAGANVLTF,TGTGCCAGCAGCTTAGCCGGGGCCAACGTCCTGACTTTC
TRBJ2-5,16,TRBV5-5,once,.,CASSFSGIARQETQYF,TGTGCCAGCAGCTTCTCTGGTATAGCGCGTCAAGAGACCCAGTACTTC
TRBJ2-1,13,TRBV5-5,once,.,CASSFPSYNEQFF,TGTGCCAGCAGCTTCCCGTCCTACAATGAGCAGTTCTTC
TRBJ2-3,15,TRBV15,.,TRBD2,CATSDERGVVDTQYF,TGTGCCACCAGCGACGAGCGGGGGGTCGTAGATACGCAGTATTTT
TRBJ1-5,16,TRBV16,.,.,CASSQSSRASNQPQHF,TGTGCCAGCAGCCAATCAAGCAGGGCCAGCAATCAGCCCCAGCATTTT
TRBJ1-5,14,TRBV11-3,.,.,CASSPNDPNQPQHF,TGTGCCAGCAGCCCCAATGACCCTAATCAGCCCCAGCATTTT
TRBJ1-1,13,TRBV7-9,.,.,CASRVAQVGEAFF,TGTGCCAGCAGGGTCGCCCAGGTGGGTGAAGCTTTCTTT
TRBJ2-4,19,TRBV15,.,TRBD1,CATSRDFYLGTGTENIQYF,TGTGCCACCAGCAGAGATTTTTATTTGGGGACAGGGACAGAAAACATTCAGTACTTC
TRBJ1-5,15,TRBV19,.,.,CASSIDRGAGQPQHF,TGTGCCAGTAGTATAGATCGGGGGGCTGGACAGCCCCAGCATTTT
TRBJ2-2,16,TRBV12-5,.,TRBD2,CASGSERGGRTGELFF,TGTGCTAGTGGCTCCGAGCGGGGGGGCCGGACCGGGGAGCTGTTTTTT
TRBJ2-7,15,TRBV4-3,few,.,CASSQVQGGTYEQYF,TGCGCCAGCAGCCAAGTTCAAGGGGGTACCTACGAGCAGTACTTC
TRBJ1-6,14,TRBV10-1,.,TRBD1,CASRLGTANSPLHF,TGCGCCAGCAGGCTCGGGACAGCAAATTCCCCCCTCCACTTT
TRBJ2-5,14,TRBV6-5,.,.,CASSYRDGGGTQYF,TGTGCCAGCAGTTACAGGGACGGCGGTGGGACCCAGTACTTC
TRBJ2-3,16,TRBV5-1,.,.,CASSLGGTHGTDTQYF,TGCGCCAGCAGCTTGGGTGGGACACACGGCACAGATACGCAGTATTTT
TRBJ1-6,16,TRBV11-3,.,TRBD1,CASSQQTGDRGSPLHF,TGTGCCAGCAGCCAACAGACAGGGGATCGAGGTTCACCCCTCCACTTT
TRBJ1-4,13,TRBV6-1,.,.,CASSPAWAPIGFF,TGTGCCAGCAGCCCCGCGTGGGCACCTATCGGGTTTTTT
TRBJ2-3,14,TRBV29-1,.,TRBD2,CSVGTSGSRDTQYF,TGCAGCGTCGGGACTAGCGGGAGTAGAGATACGCAGTATTTT
TRBJ1-5,14,TRBV7-2,.,TRBD1,CASSGDRGHQPQHF,TGTGCCAGCAGCGGGGACAGGGGACATCAGCCCCAGCATTTT